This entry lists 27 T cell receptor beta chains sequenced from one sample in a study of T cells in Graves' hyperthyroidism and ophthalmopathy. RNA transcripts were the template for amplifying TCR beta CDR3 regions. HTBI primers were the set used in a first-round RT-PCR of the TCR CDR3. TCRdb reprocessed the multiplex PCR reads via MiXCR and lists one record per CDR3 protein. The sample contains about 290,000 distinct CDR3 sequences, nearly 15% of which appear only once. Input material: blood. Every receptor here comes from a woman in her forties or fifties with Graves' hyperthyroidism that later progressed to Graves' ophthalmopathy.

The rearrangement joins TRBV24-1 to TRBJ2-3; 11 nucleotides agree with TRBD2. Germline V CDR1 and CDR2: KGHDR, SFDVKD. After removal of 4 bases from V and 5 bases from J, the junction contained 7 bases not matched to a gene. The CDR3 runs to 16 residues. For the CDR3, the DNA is TGTGCCACCAGTGAAGGCACTAGCGGGAGTTTAGATACGCAGTATTTT. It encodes CATSEGTSGSLDTQYF.

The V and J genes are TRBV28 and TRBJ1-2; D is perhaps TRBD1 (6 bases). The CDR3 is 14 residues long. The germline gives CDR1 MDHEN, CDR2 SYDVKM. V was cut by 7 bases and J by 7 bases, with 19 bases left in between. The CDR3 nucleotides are TGTGCCAGCACCCGCCCCCCAGGGGAAGGTGGCTACACCTTC. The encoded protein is CASTRPPGEGGYTF.

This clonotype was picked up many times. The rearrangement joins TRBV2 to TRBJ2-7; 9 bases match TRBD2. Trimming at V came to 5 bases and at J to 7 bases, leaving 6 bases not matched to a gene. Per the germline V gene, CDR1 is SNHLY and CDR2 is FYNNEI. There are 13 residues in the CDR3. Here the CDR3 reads CASSPSGIREQYF. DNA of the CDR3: TGTGCCAGCAGTCCTAGCGGGATCAGGGAGCAGTACTTC. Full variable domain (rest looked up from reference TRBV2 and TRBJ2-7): EPEVTQTPSHQVTQMGQEVILRCVPISNHLYFYWYRQILGQKVEFLVSFYNNEISEKSEIFDDQFSVERPDGSNFTLKIRSTKLEDSAMYFCASSPSGIREQYFGPGTRLTVT.

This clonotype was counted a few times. CDR3 nucleotide sequence: TGTGCCAGCAGCCGTTGGACAGGGGAGGCTTTCTTT. It translates to CASSRWTGEAFF. The chain couples TRBV14 to TRBJ1-1; TRBD1 matches 9 bases. The CDR3 is made up of 12 amino acids. Losses at the gene ends were 4 bases for V and 11 bases for J; bases not matched to a gene: 5. Looked up from germline, CDR1 is SGHDN and CDR2 is FVKESK.

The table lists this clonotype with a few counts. CDR3 protein: CASSLQGGDVLTF. CDR3 in DNA: TGTGCCAGCAGCCTCCAGGGAGGGGACGTCCTGACTTTC. V usage is TRBV9 and J usage is TRBJ2-6; 7 nucleotides align to TRBD2. Germline values: CDR1 SGDLS, CDR2 YYNGEE. The junction had 6 bases not matched to a gene; V was cut back by 4 bases and J by 11 bases. The CDR3 covers 13 residues.

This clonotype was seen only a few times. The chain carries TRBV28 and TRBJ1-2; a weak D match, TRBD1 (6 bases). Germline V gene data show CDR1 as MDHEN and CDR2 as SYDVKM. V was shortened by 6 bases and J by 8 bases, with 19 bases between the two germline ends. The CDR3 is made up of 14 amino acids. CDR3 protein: CASSMGGAVGGYTF. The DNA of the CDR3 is TGTGCCAGCAGCATGGGGGGGGCGGTGGGCGGCTACACCTTC.

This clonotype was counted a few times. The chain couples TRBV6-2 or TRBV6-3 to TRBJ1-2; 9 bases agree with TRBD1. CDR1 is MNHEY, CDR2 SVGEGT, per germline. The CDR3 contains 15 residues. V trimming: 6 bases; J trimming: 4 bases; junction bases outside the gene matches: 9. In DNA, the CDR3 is TGTGCCAGCAGAAAAGCAGGACAGGGGCCCTATGGCTACACCTTC. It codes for CASRKAGQGPYGYTF.

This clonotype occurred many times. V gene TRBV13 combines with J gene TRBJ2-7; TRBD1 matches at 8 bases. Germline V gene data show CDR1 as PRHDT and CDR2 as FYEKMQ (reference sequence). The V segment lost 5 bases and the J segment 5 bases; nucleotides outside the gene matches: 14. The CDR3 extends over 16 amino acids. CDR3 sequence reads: CASSNQGGQGRNEQYF. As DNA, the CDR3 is TGTGCCAGCAGCAATCAAGGCGGACAGGGACGAAACGAGCAGTACTTC. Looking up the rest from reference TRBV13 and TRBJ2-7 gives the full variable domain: AAGVIQSPRHLIKEKRETATLKCYPIPRHDTVYWYQQGPGQDPQFLISFYEKMQSDKGSIPDRFSAQQFSDYHSELNMSSLELGDSALYFCASSNQGGQGRNEQYFGPGTRLTVT.

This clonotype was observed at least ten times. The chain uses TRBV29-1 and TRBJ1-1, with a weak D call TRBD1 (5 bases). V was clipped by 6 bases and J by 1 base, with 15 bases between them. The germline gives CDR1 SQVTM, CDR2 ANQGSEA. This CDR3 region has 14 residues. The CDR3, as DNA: TGCAGCGTCTCACTCCGGGACGGGAACACTGAAGCTTTCTTT. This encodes CSVSLRDGNTEAFF.

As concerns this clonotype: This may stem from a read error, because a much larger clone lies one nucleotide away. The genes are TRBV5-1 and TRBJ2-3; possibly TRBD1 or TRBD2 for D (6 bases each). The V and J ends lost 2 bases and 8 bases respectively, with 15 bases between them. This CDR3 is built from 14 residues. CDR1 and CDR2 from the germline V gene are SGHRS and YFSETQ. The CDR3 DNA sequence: TGCGCCAGCAGCTTAGGGGGGATTGGAGGTACGCAGTATTTT. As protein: CASSLGGIGGTQYF.

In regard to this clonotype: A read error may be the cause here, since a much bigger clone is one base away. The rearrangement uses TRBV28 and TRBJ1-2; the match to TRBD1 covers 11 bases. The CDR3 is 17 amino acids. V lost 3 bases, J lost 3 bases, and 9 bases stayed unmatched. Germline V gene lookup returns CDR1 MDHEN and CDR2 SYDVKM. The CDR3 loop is CASSFRTGGDGDYGYTF. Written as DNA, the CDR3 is TGTGCCAGCAGTTTTAGGACAGGGGGCGATGGAGACTATGGCTACACCTTC.

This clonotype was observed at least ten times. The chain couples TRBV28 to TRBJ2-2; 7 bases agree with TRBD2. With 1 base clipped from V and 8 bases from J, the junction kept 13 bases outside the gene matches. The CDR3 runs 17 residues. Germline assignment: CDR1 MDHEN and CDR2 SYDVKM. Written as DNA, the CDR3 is TGTGCCAGCAGTTTATTCCGACTAGCACGAGGGATTGGGGAGCTGTTTTTT. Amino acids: CASSLFRLARGIGELFF.

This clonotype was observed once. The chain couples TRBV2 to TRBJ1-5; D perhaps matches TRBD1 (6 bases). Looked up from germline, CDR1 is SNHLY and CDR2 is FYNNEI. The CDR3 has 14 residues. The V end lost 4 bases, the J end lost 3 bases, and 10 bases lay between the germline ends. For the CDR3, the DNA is TGTGCCAGCAGTGGTACAGGGTACAATCAGCCCCAGCATTTT. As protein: CASSGTGYNQPQHF.

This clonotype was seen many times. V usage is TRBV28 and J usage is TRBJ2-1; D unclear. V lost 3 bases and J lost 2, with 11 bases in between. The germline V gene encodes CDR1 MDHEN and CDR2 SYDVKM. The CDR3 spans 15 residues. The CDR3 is CASSFEGIPYNEQFF. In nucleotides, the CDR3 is TGTGCCAGCAGTTTTGAAGGGATCCCCTACAATGAGCAGTTCTTC. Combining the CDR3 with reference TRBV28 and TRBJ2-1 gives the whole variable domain DVKVTQSSRYLVKRTGEKVFLECVQDMDHENMFWYRQDPGLGLRLIYFSYDVKMKEKGDIPEGYSVSREKKERFSLILESASTNQTSMYLCASSFEGIPYNEQFFGPGTRLTVL.

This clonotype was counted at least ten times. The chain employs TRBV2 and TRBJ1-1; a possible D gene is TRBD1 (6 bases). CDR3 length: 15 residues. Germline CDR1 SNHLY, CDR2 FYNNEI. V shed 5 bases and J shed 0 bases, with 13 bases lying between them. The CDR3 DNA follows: TGTGCCAGCAGTAAGGGGGTCACACTGAACACTGAAGCTTTCTTT. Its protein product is CASSKGVTLNTEAFF.

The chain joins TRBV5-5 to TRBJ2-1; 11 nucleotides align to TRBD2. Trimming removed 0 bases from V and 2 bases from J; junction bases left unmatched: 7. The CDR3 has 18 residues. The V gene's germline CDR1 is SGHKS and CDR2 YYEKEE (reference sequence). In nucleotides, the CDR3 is TGTGCCAGCAGCTTGGAATTGGGTAGCGGGAGGGCCTACAATGAGCAGTTCTTC. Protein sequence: CASSLELGSGRAYNEQFF. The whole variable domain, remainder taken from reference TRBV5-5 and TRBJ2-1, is DAGVTQSPTHLIKTRGQQVTLRCSPISGHKSVSWYQQVLGQGPQFIFQYYEKEERGRGNFPDRFSARQFPNYSSELNVNALLLGDSALYLCASSLELGSGRAYNEQFFGPGTRLTVL.

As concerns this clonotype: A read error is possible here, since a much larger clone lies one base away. Here the CDR3 DNA reads TGTGCCAGCAGTCTACTAGCGGAAGGGAACACCGGGGAGCTGTTTTTT. Translation: CASSLLAEGNTGELFF. The chain uses TRBV2 and TRBJ2-2, with 8 bases identical to TRBD2. V lost 5 bases and J lost 1; bases outside the gene matches: 6. Germline values: CDR1 SNHLY, CDR2 FYNNEI. The CDR3 is made up of 16 amino acids.

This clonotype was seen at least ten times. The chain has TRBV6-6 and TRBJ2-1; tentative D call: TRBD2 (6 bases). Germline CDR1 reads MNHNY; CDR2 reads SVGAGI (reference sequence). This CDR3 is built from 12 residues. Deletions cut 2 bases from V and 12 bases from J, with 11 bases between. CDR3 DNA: TGTGCCAGCAGTTACCCCTTGGGGGGGCAGTTCTTC. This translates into CASSYPLGGQFF.

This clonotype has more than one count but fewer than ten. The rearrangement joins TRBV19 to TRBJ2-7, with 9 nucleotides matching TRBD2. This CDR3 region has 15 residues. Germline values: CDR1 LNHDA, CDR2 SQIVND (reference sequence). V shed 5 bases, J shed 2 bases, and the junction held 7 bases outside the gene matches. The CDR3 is CASSWASGAPYEQYF. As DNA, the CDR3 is TGTGCCAGTAGTTGGGCTAGCGGGGCCCCCTACGAGCAGTACTTC.

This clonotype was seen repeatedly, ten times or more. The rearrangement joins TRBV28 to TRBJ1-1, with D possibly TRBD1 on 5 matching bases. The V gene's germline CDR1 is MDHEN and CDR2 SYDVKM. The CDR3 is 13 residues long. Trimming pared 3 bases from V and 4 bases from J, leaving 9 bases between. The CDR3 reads CASSLRGPTEAFF. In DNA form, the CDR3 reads TGTGCCAGCAGTTTGAGGGGTCCCACTGAAGCTTTCTTT.

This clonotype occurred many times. CDR3 nucleotides: TGTGCCAGCGCCGGACAGGGAAGGCGCGAGCAGTACTTC. Translation: CASAGQGRREQYF. The J gene is TRBJ2-7, the V gene TRBV6-1; 8 nucleotides line up with TRBD1. Losses at the gene ends were 8 bases for V and 6 bases for J; bases not matched to a gene: 9. The V gene's germline CDR1 is MNHNS and CDR2 SASEGT. This CDR3 has 13 amino acids.

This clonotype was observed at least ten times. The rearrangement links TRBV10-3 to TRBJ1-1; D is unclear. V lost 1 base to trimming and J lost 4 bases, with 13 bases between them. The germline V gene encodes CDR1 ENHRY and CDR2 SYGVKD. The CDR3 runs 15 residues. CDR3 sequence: CAISEFAKDGTEAFF. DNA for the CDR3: TGTGCCATCAGTGAGTTCGCCAAAGACGGCACTGAAGCTTTCTTT.

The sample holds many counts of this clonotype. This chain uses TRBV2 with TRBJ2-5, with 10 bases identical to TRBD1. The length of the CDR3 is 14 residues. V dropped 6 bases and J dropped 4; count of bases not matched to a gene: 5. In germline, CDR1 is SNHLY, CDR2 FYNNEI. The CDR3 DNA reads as TGTGCCAGCAGGAGGGACAGGGGTATAGAGACCCAGTACTTC. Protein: CASRRDRGIETQYF.

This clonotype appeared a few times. The DNA of the CDR3 is TGTGCCAGCAGTGCGGGGGGGACGGAGACCCAGTACTTC. It codes for CASSAGGTETQYF. This rearrangement joins TRBV27 to TRBJ2-5, with 9 bases fitting TRBD2. Germline V CDR1 and CDR2: MNHEY, SMNVEV (reference sequence). The CDR3 extends over 13 amino acids. J gave up 5 bases and V 5 bases, and 3 bases lay outside the gene matches.

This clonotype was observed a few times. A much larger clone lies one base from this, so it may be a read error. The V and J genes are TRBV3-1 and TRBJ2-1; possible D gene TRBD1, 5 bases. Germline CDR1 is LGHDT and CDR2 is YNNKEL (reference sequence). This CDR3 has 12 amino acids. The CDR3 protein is CTSSQQVDEQFF. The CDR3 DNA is TGTACCAGCAGCCAACAGGTCGATGAGCAGTTCTTC.

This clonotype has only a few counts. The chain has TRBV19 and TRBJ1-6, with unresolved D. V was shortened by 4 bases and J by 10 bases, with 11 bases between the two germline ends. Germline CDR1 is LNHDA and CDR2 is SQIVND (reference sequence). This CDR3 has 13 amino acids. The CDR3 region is CASSNGEGSPLHF. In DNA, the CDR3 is TGTGCCAGTAGTAATGGGGAAGGATCACCCCTCCACTTT.

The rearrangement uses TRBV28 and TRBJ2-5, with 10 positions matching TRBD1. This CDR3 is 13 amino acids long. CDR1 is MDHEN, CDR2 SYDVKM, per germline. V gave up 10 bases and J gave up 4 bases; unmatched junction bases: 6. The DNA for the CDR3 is TGTGCCACCCGACAGGGGGCATTAGAGACCCAGTACTTC. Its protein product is CATRQGALETQYF.